A selection of T cell receptor beta chains follows, all from one sample in a study of cytomegalovirus exposure and HLA in healthy donors. The repertoire was sequenced with immunoSEQ multiplex PCR; TCRdb's copy has only in-frame clones and lacks some. This sample has 80,000 or so clones, with under 70% found just once. The source material was PBMCs. All receptors come from a woman aged 50 to 60 in good health and CMV-seropositive. Each CDR3 is given with its conserved first and last residue. A D gene is named only where the DNA matches it firmly. The size of a clone is reported for some rows only, either as once, few or many, or as a class for expanded clones.

v_gene	j_gene	d_gene	abundance	CDR3nt	CDR3aa
TRBV4-1	TRBJ1-1	.	.	TGCGCCAGCAGCCAAGATGTGAGGGTGGGGAGCACTGAAGCTTTCTTT	CASSQDVRVGSTEAFF
TRBV5-4	TRBJ2-5	TRBD2	.	TGTGCCAGCAGTCTAGGACTAGCGGGGGGGCAACAAGAGACCCAGTACTTC	CASSLGLAGGQQETQYF
TRBV5-5	TRBJ2-3	.	.	TGTGCCAGCAGCTTGGCCGTGACGGTGGCAGGGTATTTT	CASSLAVTVAGYF
TRBV9	TRBJ1-1	.	few	TGTGCCAGCAGCGTAGTTCCGGGAACCGAAGCTTTCTTT	CASSVVPGTEAFF
TRBV5-1	TRBJ2-4	.	.	TGCGCCAGCACCTTCACGACGGGGCAGGGGGCCAAAAACATTCAGTACTTC	CASTFTTGQGAKNIQYF
TRBV11-2	TRBJ1-2	.	.	TGTGCCAGCAGCTTAGCGGGGGGTGACTATGGCTACACCTTC	CASSLAGGDYGYTF
TRBV15	TRBJ1-5	.	few	TGTGCCACCAGCAGAGACAGGGTGTATCAGCCCCAGCATTTT	CATSRDRVYQPQHF
TRBV9	TRBJ1-1	TRBD1	.	TGTGCCAGCAGCCGGACAGGAGTGAACACTGAAGCTTTCTTT	CASSRTGVNTEAFF
TRBV25-1	TRBJ2-1	TRBD1	.	TGTGCCAGCAGTGAGGGTAGGGGACAGGGCCTCTACAATGAGCAGTTCTTC	CASSEGRGQGLYNEQFF
TRBV5-6	TRBJ2-1	.	.	TGTGCCAGCAGCTTGATCGATGAGCAGTTCTTC	CASSLIDEQFF
TRBV11-2	TRBJ2-5	.	.	TGTGCCAGCAGCTTAATCGTTTCGGAGACCCAGTACTTC	CASSLIVSETQYF
TRBV6-5	TRBJ1-5	.	.	TGTGCCAGCAGTTATCAGGGGAATCAGCCCCAGCATTTT	CASSYQGNQPQHF
TRBV9	TRBJ2-1	.	.	TGTGCCAGCAGCGTAGGAGCTGTGGTTTACAATGAGCAGTTCTTC	CASSVGAVVYNEQFF
TRBV2	TRBJ2-7	.	.	TGTGCCTCCCTAGGAAGTTCCTACGAGCAGTACTTC	CASLGSSYEQYF
TRBV5-1	TRBJ1-2	.	few	TGCGCCAGCAGCTTGGCCCAGGGCGATGGCTACACCTTC	CASSLAQGDGYTF
TRBV5-1	TRBJ1-1	TRBD1	.	TGCGCCAGCAGCTTGGGACAGGGGCGTCAAAAGAACACTGAAGCTTTCTTT	CASSLGQGRQKNTEAFF
TRBV13	TRBJ2-7	TRBD1	few	TGTGCCAGCAGCTCCGGGACAGGGTTATACGAGCAGTACTTC	CASSSGTGLYEQYF
TRBV4-1	TRBJ2-5	.	.	TGCGCCAGCAGCCAAGCGGATCTAGGGGGAGGGGAGACCCAGTACTTC	CASSQADLGGGETQYF
TRBV2	TRBJ1-2	.	.	TGTGCCAGCACAGGCGCCGCTAACTATGGCTACACCTTC	CASTGAANYGYTF
TRBV5-4	TRBJ2-1	TRBD2	once	TGTGCCAGCAGCGCGCTAGCGGGGAGATACAATGAGCAGTTCTTC	CASSALAGRYNEQFF
TRBV29-1	TRBJ2-2	.	few	TGCAGCGTTGGGGGGGAGGAAACCGGGGAGCTGTTTTTT	CSVGGEETGELFF
TRBV5-1	TRBJ1-2	TRBD1	.	TGCGCCAGCACTCCGCAGGCAGGGGGCGGCTATGGCTACACCTTC	CASTPQAGGGYGYTF
TRBV5-6	TRBJ2-5	TRBD1	.	TGTGCCAGCAGCCGAGGACAGGGTAGACAAGAGACCCAGTACTTC	CASSRGQGRQETQYF
TRBV6-6	TRBJ2-1	.	.	TGTGCCAGCAGTTACTCTGTCTCTGTCAATGAGCAGTTCTTC	CASSYSVSVNEQFF
TRBV19	TRBJ2-5	TRBD2	few	TGTGCCAGTACCACGAGCGGGGGTAACCAAGAGACCCAGTACTTC	CASTTSGGNQETQYF